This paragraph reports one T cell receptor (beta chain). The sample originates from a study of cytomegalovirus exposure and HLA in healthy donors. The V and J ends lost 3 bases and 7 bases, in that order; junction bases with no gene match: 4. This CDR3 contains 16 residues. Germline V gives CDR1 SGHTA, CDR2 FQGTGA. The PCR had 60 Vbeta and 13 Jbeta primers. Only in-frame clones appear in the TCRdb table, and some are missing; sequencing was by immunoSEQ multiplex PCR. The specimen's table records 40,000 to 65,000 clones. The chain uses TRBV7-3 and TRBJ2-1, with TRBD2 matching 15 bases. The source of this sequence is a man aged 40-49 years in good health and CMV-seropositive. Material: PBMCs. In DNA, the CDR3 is TGTGCCAGCAGCTTCCGGACTAGCGGGAGGGGTAATGAGCAGTTCTTC. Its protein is CASSFRTSGRGNEQFF.